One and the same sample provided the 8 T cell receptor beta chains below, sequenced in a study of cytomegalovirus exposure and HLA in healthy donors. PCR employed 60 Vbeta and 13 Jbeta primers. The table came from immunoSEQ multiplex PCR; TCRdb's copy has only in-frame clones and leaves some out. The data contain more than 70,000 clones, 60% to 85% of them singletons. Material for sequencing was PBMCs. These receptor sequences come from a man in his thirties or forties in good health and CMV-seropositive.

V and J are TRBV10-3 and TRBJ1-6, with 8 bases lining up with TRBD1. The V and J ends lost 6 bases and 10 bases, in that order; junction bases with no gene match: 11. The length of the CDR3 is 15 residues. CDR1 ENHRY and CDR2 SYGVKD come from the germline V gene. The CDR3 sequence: CAIRIGQGEGSPLHF. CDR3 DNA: TGTGCCATCAGAATCGGACAGGGTGAAGGATCACCCCTCCACTTT.

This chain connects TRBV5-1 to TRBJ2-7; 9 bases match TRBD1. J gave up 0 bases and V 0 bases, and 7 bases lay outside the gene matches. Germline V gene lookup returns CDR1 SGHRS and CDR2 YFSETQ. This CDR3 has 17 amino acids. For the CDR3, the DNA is TGCGCCAGCAGCTTGGTTCCTGCGGGACAGGGCTCCTACGAGCAGTACTTC. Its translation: CASSLVPAGQGSYEQYF.

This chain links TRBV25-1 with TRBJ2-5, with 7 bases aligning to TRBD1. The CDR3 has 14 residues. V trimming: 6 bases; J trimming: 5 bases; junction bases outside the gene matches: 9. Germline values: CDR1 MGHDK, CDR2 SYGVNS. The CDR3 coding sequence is TGTGCCAGCAGCGACAGGGTCGATCAGGAGACCCAGTACTTC. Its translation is CASSDRVDQETQYF.

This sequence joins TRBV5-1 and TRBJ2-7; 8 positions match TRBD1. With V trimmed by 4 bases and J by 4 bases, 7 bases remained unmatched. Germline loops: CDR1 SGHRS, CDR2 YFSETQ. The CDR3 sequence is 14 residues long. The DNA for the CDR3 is TGCGCCAGCAGCACCGGACAGGGAAAGTACGAGCAGTACTTC. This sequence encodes CASSTGQGKYEQYF. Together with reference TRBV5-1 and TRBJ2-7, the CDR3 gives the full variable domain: KAGVTQTPRYLIKTRGQQVTLSCSPISGHRSVSWYQQTPGQGLQFLFEYFSETQRNKGNFPGRFSGRQFSNSRSEMNVSTLELGDSALYLCASSTGQGKYEQYFGPGTRLTVT.

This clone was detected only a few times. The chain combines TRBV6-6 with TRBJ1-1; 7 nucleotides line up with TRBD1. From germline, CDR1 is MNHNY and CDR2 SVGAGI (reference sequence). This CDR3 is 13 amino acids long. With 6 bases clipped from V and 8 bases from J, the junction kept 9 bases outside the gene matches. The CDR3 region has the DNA TGTGCCAGCAGACTTAGAGGGACAGACGAAGCTTTCTTT. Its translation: CASRLRGTDEAFF.

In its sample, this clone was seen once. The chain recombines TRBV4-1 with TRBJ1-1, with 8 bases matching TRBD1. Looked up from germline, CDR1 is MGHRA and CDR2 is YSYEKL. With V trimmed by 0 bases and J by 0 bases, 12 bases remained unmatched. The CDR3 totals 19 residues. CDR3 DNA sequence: TGCGCCAGCAGCCAAGATCTTAAGGACAGGGCGAGGATGAACACTGAAGCTTTCTTT. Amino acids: CASSQDLKDRARMNTEAFF.

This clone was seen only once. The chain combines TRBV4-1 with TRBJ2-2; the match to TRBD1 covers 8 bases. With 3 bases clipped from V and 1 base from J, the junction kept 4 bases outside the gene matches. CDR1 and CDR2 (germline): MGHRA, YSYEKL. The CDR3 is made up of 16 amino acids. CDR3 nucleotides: TGCGCCAGCAGCCACCCCGGGACAGGGAACACCGGGGAGCTGTTTTTT. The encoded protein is CASSHPGTGNTGELFF.

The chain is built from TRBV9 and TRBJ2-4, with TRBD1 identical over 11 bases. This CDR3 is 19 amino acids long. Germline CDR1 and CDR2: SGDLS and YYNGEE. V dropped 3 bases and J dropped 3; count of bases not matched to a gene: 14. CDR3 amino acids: CASSEGVGGTGGGKNIQYF. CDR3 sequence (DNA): TGTGCCAGCAGCGAGGGGGTCGGCGGGACAGGGGGGGGCAAAAACATTCAGTACTTC.